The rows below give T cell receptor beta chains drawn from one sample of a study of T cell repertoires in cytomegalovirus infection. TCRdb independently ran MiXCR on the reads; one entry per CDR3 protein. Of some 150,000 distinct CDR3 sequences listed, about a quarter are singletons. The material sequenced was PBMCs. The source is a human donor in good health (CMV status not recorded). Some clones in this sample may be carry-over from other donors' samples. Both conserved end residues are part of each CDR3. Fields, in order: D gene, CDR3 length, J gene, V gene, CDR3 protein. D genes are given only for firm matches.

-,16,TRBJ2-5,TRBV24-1,CATSESRTVEGETQYF
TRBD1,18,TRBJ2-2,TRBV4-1,CASSPLTTGGPNTGELFF
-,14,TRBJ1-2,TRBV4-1,CASSPVAGGPGYTF
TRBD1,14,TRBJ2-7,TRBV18,CASSTRDRAYEQYF
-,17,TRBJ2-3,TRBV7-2,CASSPVGGGIGTDTQYF
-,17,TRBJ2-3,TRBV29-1,CSVAIWEAGGWTDTQYF
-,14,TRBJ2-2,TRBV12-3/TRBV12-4,CASSRTVGAGELFF
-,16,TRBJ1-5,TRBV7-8,CASSSHRVRGNQPQHF
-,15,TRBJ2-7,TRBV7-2,CASSLTVRGVYEQYF
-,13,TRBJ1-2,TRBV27,CASSPRQGYGYTF